A single sample gave rise to the 8 T cell receptor beta chains below, sequenced in a study of blood T cell repertoires in COVID-19. Measured with immunoSEQ multiplex PCR; TCRdb has only the in-frame clones, and not every one. The sample shows about 180,000 clones, roughly 80% of them seen only once. Sequencing was carried out using peripheral blood. These receptors were obtained from a woman between 65 and 79 years old with acute or convalescent COVID-19.

CDR3 nucleotides: TGTGCCAGCAACCCCTTAGGGGTGGTCGATCAGCCCCAGCATTTT. Protein sequence: CASNPLGVVDQPQHF. This chain joins TRBV28 and TRBJ1-5; a weak D match, TRBD1 (5 bases). Trimming shortened V by 7 bases and J by 5 bases, and 18 bases separated the two germline ends. The CDR3 contains 15 residues. CDR1 and CDR2 from the germline V gene are MDHEN and SYDVKM.

The chain is built from TRBV7-3 and TRBJ2-2, with D unresolved. CDR3 size: 13 residues. V was clipped by 2 bases and J by 6 bases, with 7 bases between them. Germline CDR1 and CDR2: SGHTA and FQGTGA. CDR3: CASSLGLAGELFF. The CDR3, as DNA: TGTGCCAGCAGCTTAGGGCTCGCCGGGGAGCTGTTTTTT.

This rearrangement joins TRBV9 to TRBJ2-1; D might be TRBD2 (6 bases). V gave up 4 bases and J gave up 0 bases, with 8 bases separating them. CDR1 and CDR2 from the germline V gene are SGDLS and YYNGEE. The CDR3 runs 14 residues. CDR3 residues: CASSRGSSYNEQFF. CDR3 coding DNA: TGTGCCAGCAGCCGGGGGAGCTCCTACAATGAGCAGTTCTTC. Using reference TRBV9 and TRBJ2-1 for the parts outside the CDR3, the full variable domain is DSGVTQTPKHLITATGQRVTLRCSPRSGDLSVYWYQQSLDQGLQFLIQYYNGEERAKGNILERFSAQQFPDLHSELNLSSLELGDSALYFCASSRGSSYNEQFFGPGTRLTVL.

The chain combines TRBV5-1 with TRBJ1-3; TRBD1 is a possible D gene (5 bases). The CDR3 contains 15 residues. The germline V gene has CDR1 SGHRS and CDR2 YFSETQ. V dropped 0 bases and J dropped 0 bases, with 7 bases sitting between them. This CDR3 reads CASSLGQRSGNTIYF. The CDR3, as DNA: TGCGCCAGCAGCTTGGGACAGCGCTCTGGAAACACCATATATTTT.

This clone was counted a few times. The rearrangement links TRBV7-9 to TRBJ2-7; D unresolved. Trimming removed 4 bases at V and 7 bases at J, with 14 bases between. This CDR3 has 13 residues. Germline loops: CDR1 SEHNR, CDR2 FQNEAQ (reference sequence). CDR3 protein: CASSSTSTEEQYF. CDR3 DNA: TGTGCCAGCAGCTCTACGTCGACTGAAGAGCAGTACTTC.

V and J are TRBV6-5 and TRBJ1-1; no clear D gene. V lost 6 bases and J 3 bases, leaving 17 bases between the germline ends. CDR3 length: 15 amino acids. CDR1 is MNHEY and CDR2 is SVGAGI in the germline V gene. The CDR3 coding sequence is TGTGCCAGCAGAATCCTCGGGGTTTCTGACACTGAAGCTTTCTTT. Translation gives CASRILGVSDTEAFF.

The gene calls are TRBV30 and TRBJ2-1; 11 bases are a match to TRBD1. Per germline, CDR1 GTSNPN and CDR2 SVGIG (reference sequence). With 4 bases clipped from V and 15 bases from J, the junction kept 8 bases outside the gene matches. There are 12 residues in the CDR3. In DNA, the CDR3 is TGTGCCTGGACCCGGACAGGGGGCGCGGGGTTCTTC. Amino acids: CAWTRTGGAGFF.

This clone was observed a single time. V usage is TRBV18 and J usage is TRBJ1-4, with D perhaps matching TRBD1 (6 bases). The CDR3 consists of 15 residues. Trimming took 6 bases from V and 5 from J, leaving 16 bases between them. Germline V gives CDR1 KGHSH, CDR2 LQKENI. Written as DNA, the CDR3 is TGTGCCAGCTCTACAGGGATTGAGGAAAATGAAAAACTGTTTTTT. This sequence encodes CASSTGIEENEKLFF.